Each of the 8 T cell receptor beta chains below was sequenced from the same sample in a study of T cell repertoires in cytomegalovirus infection. TCRdb re-derived calls from the reads in MiXCR, one entry per CDR3 protein. The sample yields hundreds of thousands of distinct CDR3 sequences, approximately 30% seen once. For these receptors, no antigen is known. The specimen comprised cultured CD8+ T cells from PBMCs, sampled from culture after CMV antigen stimulation. All receptors come from a human donor in good health (CMV status not recorded). Some clones in this sample may be carry-over from other donors' samples.

On this clonotype itself: A much more abundant neighbour one base away suggests this may be a read error. The chain employs TRBV7-2 and TRBJ1-6, with a possible D match to TRBD1 (5 bases). CDR1 SGHTA and CDR2 FQGNSA come from the germline V gene. The CDR3 covers 14 residues. For the CDR3, the DNA is TGTGTCAGCAGCCAGGGTACCCAAATTTCACCCCTCCACTTT. This codes for CVSSQGTQISPLHF.

The V and J genes are TRBV7-6 and TRBJ1-5; no firm D call. The germline V gene has CDR1 SGHVS and CDR2 FNYEAQ. The CDR3 runs 14 residues. V was shortened by 0 bases and J by 6 bases, with 9 bases between the two germline ends. The CDR3 sequence is CASSLAQLGQPQHF. In DNA form, the CDR3 reads TGTGCCAGCAGCTTAGCACAGCTTGGTCAGCCCCAGCATTTT.

This clonotype was counted at least ten times. The CDR3 coding sequence is TGTGCCAGCAGTCCACAGGCAGGAGCACCCTATGGCTACACCTTC. Protein sequence: CASSPQAGAPYGYTF. The chain carries TRBV27 and TRBJ1-2; maybe TRBD1 (5 bases). The CDR3 has 15 residues. Germline V gene sequence: CDR1 MNHEY, CDR2 SMNVEV (reference sequence). Trimming removed 5 bases at V and 4 bases at J, with 17 bases between.

This clonotype was detected only a few times. Being one base from a much bigger clone, this may be a read error. This sequence joins TRBV25-1 and TRBJ1-5; D unresolved. The CDR3 loop spans 10 amino acids. From germline, CDR1 is MGHDK and CDR2 SYGVNS. The CDR3 DNA follows: TGTGTCAGGCTTAATCAGCCCCAGCATTTT. Protein product: CVRLNQPQHF. Using reference TRBV25-1 and TRBJ1-5 for the parts outside the CDR3, the full variable domain is EADIYQTPRYLVIGTGKKITLECSQTMGHDKMYWYQQDPGMELHLIHYSYGVNSTEKGDLSSESTVSRIRTEHFPLTLESARPSHTSQYLCVRLNQPQHFGDGTRLSIL.

There are a few counts of this clonotype. This CDR3 is CASWGASNQPQHF. In DNA form, the CDR3 reads TGTGCCAGTTGGGGGGCAAGCAATCAGCCCCAGCATTTT. The V call is TRBV6-1, the J call TRBJ1-5, with D maybe TRBD1 (6 bases). Germline V CDR1 and CDR2: MNHNS, SASEGT. The CDR3 covers 13 residues. Trimming pared 9 bases from V and 1 base from J, leaving 10 bases between.

The chain couples TRBV10-2 to TRBJ1-2; tentatively, D is TRBD1 (5 bases). This CDR3 region has 13 residues. From germline, CDR1 is WSHSY and CDR2 SAAADI. Trimming left V 11 bases short and J 8 bases short, with 21 bases between. Here the CDR3 DNA reads TGCGCCGGAAAGGCCGGGGGTGAGGAAGGCTACACCTTC. This sequence encodes CAGKAGGEEGYTF.

The rearrangement joins TRBV15 to TRBJ2-7, with D perhaps assigned TRBD1 or TRBD2 (6 bases each). Trimming left V 0 bases short and J 4 bases short, with 13 bases between. There are 15 residues in the CDR3. CDR1 is LNHNV, CDR2 YYDKDF, per germline (reference sequence). DNA for the CDR3: TGTGCCACCAGCAGAGAAGGAGGGGGGAGTTACGAGCAGTACTTC. Its translation is CATSREGGGSYEQYF. Full variable domain (outside the CDR3, taken from reference TRBV15 and TRBJ2-7): DAMVIQNPRYQVTQFGKPVTLSCSQTLNHNVMYWYQQKSSQAPKLLFHYYDKDFNNEADTPDNFQSRRPNTSFCFLDIRSPGLGDTAMYLCATSREGGGSYEQYFGPGTRLTVT.

On this clonotype: A much larger clone lies a single base off, so this may be a read error. V gene TRBV4-1 combines with J gene TRBJ1-5; no firm D call. The germline V and J ends were trimmed by 0 bases and 4 bases, with 4 bases remaining between them. CDR3 length equals 13 residues. The V gene's germline CDR1 is MGHRA and CDR2 YSYEKL. The CDR3: CASSQEWNQPQHF. CDR3 bases: TGCGCCAGCAGCCAAGAATGGAATCAGCCCCAGCATTTT.